The 16 T cell receptor beta chains below all came from one sample that was sequenced in a study of shared clonotypes between healthy human individuals. Sequencing used immunoSEQ multiplex PCR; TCRdb keeps in-frame clones, though not all of them. The sample records just over 2,000,000 clones, about 95% being singletons. Terminally differentiated effector memory CD45RA+ cells were left out of the naive CD8 fraction, which was CD45RO-negative and positively selected for CCR7. Sequenced sample: naive CD8+ T cells sorted from blood. The receptor set was obtained from a man younger than 30 in good health.

The J gene is TRBJ1-6, the V gene TRBV6-4, with no clear D. The V end was cut by 9 bases, the J end by 14 bases, with 23 bases between. This CDR3 contains 14 residues. The V gene's germline CDR1 is MRHNA and CDR2 SNTAGT. The CDR3 region has the DNA TGTGCCAGGCCCTCGGCCCCCCCACTCTGCACCCTCCACTTT. It translates to CARPSAPPLCTLHF.

About this clone itself: The same CDR3 is also encoded by other DNA sequences in this sample. The rearrangement links TRBV7-9 to TRBJ2-3, with D unclear. The CDR3 is made up of 14 amino acids. CDR1 is SEHNR and CDR2 is FQNEAQ in the germline V gene (reference sequence). V was cut by 0 bases and J by 2 bases, with 6 bases left in between. In DNA form, the CDR3 reads TGTGCCAGCAGCTTAGCCGGGTCCACAGATACGCAGTATTTT. Its protein product is CASSLAGSTDTQYF.

The V and J genes are TRBV27 and TRBJ2-2, with D tentatively TRBD2 (6 bases). There are 15 residues in the CDR3. Germline CDR1 MNHEY, CDR2 SMNVEV (reference sequence). The V gene lost 6 bases and the J gene lost 3 bases, with 14 bases spanning the gap. CDR3 sequence (DNA): TGTGCCAGCAGCCCGATTAGCGGAGACACCGGGGAGCTGTTTTTT. Its protein is CASSPISGDTGELFF.

The chain couples TRBV7-8 to TRBJ2-7; maybe TRBD1 (5 bases). The germline V gene encodes CDR1 SGHVS and CDR2 FQNEAQ. The V and J ends lost 1 base and 3 bases respectively, with 7 bases between them. The CDR3 is 13 residues long. The CDR3 spells CASSLGQFYEQYF. The CDR3 DNA reads TGTGCCAGCAGCTTAGGACAGTTCTACGAGCAGTACTTC.

The chain is built from TRBV4-1 and TRBJ1-2; 11 nucleotides agree with TRBD1. The germline V gene encodes CDR1 MGHRA and CDR2 YSYEKL. The junction had 6 bases not matched to a gene; V was cut back by 3 bases and J by 3 bases. This CDR3 is built from 16 residues. The CDR3 reads CASSHTGQGGDYGYTF. CDR3 coding DNA: TGCGCCAGCAGCCATACGGGACAGGGGGGGGACTATGGCTACACCTTC.

The chain employs TRBV25-1 and TRBJ2-7, with a tentative D call TRBD2 (6 bases). Trimming left V 4 bases short and J 6 bases short, with 19 bases between. The length of the CDR3 is 15 residues. CDR1 is MGHDK and CDR2 is SYGVNS in the germline V gene. The CDR3: CASSALASRGAEQYF. Written as DNA, the CDR3 is TGTGCCAGCAGTGCTCTAGCGTCACGAGGGGCCGAGCAGTACTTC.

The chain links TRBV15 to TRBJ1-6, with D hard to call. The ends were cut back, 4 bases at V and 8 bases at J, with 9 bases in the middle. The germline V gene encodes CDR1 LNHNV and CDR2 YYDKDF (reference sequence). The CDR3 covers 13 residues. The CDR3 is CATSIRDDSPLHF. The DNA for the CDR3 is TGTGCCACCAGCATCCGGGATGATTCACCCCTCCACTTT.

This rearrangement joins TRBV7-9 to TRBJ2-7; D is unresolved. The germline V gene has CDR1 SEHNR and CDR2 FQNEAQ (reference sequence). The CDR3 extends over 12 amino acids. Trimming removed 6 bases at V and 6 bases at J, with 12 bases between. Here the CDR3 DNA reads TGTGCCAGCAGTCTAAGCGACTTCGAGCAGTACTTC. Protein product: CASSLSDFEQYF.

This chain joins TRBV25-1 and TRBJ2-7, with D possibly TRBD2 on 5 matching bases. V was pared by 3 bases and J by 2 bases, with 14 bases between. The CDR3 is 15 residues long. The germline V gene has CDR1 MGHDK and CDR2 SYGVNS. The CDR3, as DNA: TGTGCCAGCAGTGAGGGTACTAGTATGGCCTACGAGCAGTACTTC. This codes for CASSEGTSMAYEQYF.

This sequence joins TRBV6-4 and TRBJ2-3; D gene ambiguous. Looked up from germline, CDR1 is MRHNA and CDR2 is SNTAGT. This CDR3 contains 16 residues. V was pared by 2 bases and J by 0 bases, with 12 bases between. The CDR3 DNA is TGTGCCAGCAGTGACGATGACGTCCCTAGCACAGATACGCAGTATTTT. As protein: CASSDDDVPSTDTQYF.

The chain joins TRBV2 to TRBJ1-5; 8 positions match TRBD1. Germline values: CDR1 SNHLY, CDR2 FYNNEI. The CDR3 contains 17 residues. Germline trimming cut 7 bases from V and 0 bases from J; bases unmatched to any gene: 11. The CDR3 spells CASKGQVEWDSNQPQHF. The DNA of the CDR3 is TGTGCCAGCAAGGGACAGGTCGAATGGGATAGCAATCAGCCCCAGCATTTT. The whole variable domain, remainder taken from reference TRBV2 and TRBJ1-5, is EPEVTQTPSHQVTQMGQEVILRCVPISNHLYFYWYRQILGQKVEFLVSFYNNEISEKSEIFDDQFSVERPDGSNFTLKIRSTKLEDSAMYFCASKGQVEWDSNQPQHFGDGTRLSIL.

The chain is built from TRBV7-9 and TRBJ2-1; 7 nucleotides match TRBD1. V shed 4 bases and J 4 bases; nucleotides not matched to a gene: 4. Looked up from germline, CDR1 is SEHNR and CDR2 is FQNEAQ (reference sequence). The CDR3 contains 14 residues. The CDR3 spells CASSSVTGYNEQFF. Here the CDR3 DNA reads TGTGCCAGCAGCTCCGTGACAGGGTACAATGAGCAGTTCTTC.

The genes are TRBV5-6 and TRBJ2-5; the D is unclear. V was clipped by 4 bases and J by 5 bases, with 12 bases between them. CDR1 SGHDT and CDR2 YYEEEE come from the germline V gene. There are 13 residues in the CDR3. The CDR3 nucleotides are TGTGCCAGCAGCAATAACCCGCGGGAGACCCAGTACTTC. Amino acid sequence: CASSNNPRETQYF.

This clone appeared a single time. The chain joins TRBV5-4 to TRBJ2-7; possibly TRBD1 for D (5 bases). This CDR3 has 15 amino acids. The germline CDR1 and CDR2 sequences are SGHNT and YYREEE (reference sequence). The V and J ends lost 0 bases and 2 bases respectively, with 12 bases between them. CDR3 amino acids: CASSLDPTGTYEQYF. The CDR3 DNA follows: TGTGCCAGCAGCTTGGATCCCACAGGCACCTACGAGCAGTACTTC.

In this sample, this clone turned up a few times. The genes are TRBV23-1 and TRBJ1-6; D is perhaps TRBD1 (6 bases). TRBV23-1 is assigned to the ORF class and has an uncertain function. Trimming took 6 bases from V and 5 from J, leaving 8 bases between them. The CDR3 sequence is 13 residues long. The CDR3 region is CASRDRNNSPLHF. CDR3 in DNA: TGCGCCAGCAGGGACAGAAATAATTCACCCCTCCACTTT.

Remarks on this clone: Other nucleotide sequences in the sample specify the same CDR3. This rearrangement joins TRBV6-5 to TRBJ2-3; D is ambiguous. CDR1 is MNHEY and CDR2 is SVGAGI in the germline V gene. This CDR3 region has 14 residues. V lost 1 base and J 1 base, leaving 6 bases between the germline ends. This CDR3 is CASSYYGGTDTQYF. CDR3 DNA sequence: TGTGCCAGCAGTTACTATGGGGGCACAGATACGCAGTATTTT.